This is a list of T cell receptor beta chains from one sample in a study of metastatic and nonmetastatic thyroid tumors. TCRdb re-clonotyped the PCR reads through MiXCR. The table shows approximately 35,000 clones, with around a third occurring only once. The sequenced sample was tumor tissue. These receptors all come from a female donor with papillary thyroid cancer or a benign thyroid nodule (not recorded which). Some clones in this sample may be carry-over from other donors' samples. CDR3s include the opening cysteine and the closing phenylalanine or tryptophan. D genes are given only for firm matches. Clone size is not always given. Where it is, it says once, few, many or a class for expanded clones.

NA	NA	TRBJ1-2	TRBV27	TGTGCCAGCAGATCGGGTGTTGGGAGCTATGGCTACACCTTC	CASRSGVGSYGYTF
NA	TRBD2	TRBJ2-1	TRBV3-1	TGTGCCAGCAGCCAATTTACTAGCGGGCGGCGGTTCTTC	CASSQFTSGRRFF
few	NA	TRBJ2-1	TRBV6-4	TGTGCCAGCAGCCCGACGGCAGGGGCTGACAATGAGCAGTTCTTC	CASSPTAGADNEQFF
NA	TRBD2	TRBJ2-2	TRBV20-1	TGCAGTGCTAGACCACGCCCGGGACTAGCGGGGAACACCGGGGAGCTGTTTTTT	CSARPRPGLAGNTGELFF
NA	NA	TRBJ2-1	TRBV2	TGTGCCAGCAGTGAAGTTATCACGGGGAAACAAACACGAAACAATGAGCAGTTCTTC	CASSEVITGKQTRNNEQFF
NA	NA	TRBJ1-3	TRBV6-1	TGTGCCAGCAGGAAGGAAGCCTCTGGAAACACCATATATTTT	CASRKEASGNTIYF
few	NA	TRBJ2-1	TRBV20-1	TGCAGTGCTAGATGGGGCAGGAAATTGCTCAATGAGCAGTTCTTC	CSARWGRKLLNEQFF
few	NA	TRBJ1-2	TRBV2	TGTGCCAGCGTGGGTGGGGGTTACTATGGCTACACCTTC	CASVGGGYYGYTF
NA	NA	TRBJ2-7	TRBV2	TGTGCCAGCAGTGAAGCGGTAGGGCAGGTCTACGAGCAGTACTTC	CASSEAVGQVYEQYF
NA	NA	TRBJ2-3	TRBV18	TGTGCCAGCTCACCACCTTCGACAGATACGCAGTATTTT	CASSPPSTDTQYF
once	NA	TRBJ2-7	TRBV9	TGTGCCAGCAGCGTAGGCAATCAGGGGCTCTATGACGAGCAGTACTTC	CASSVGNQGLYDEQYF
NA	NA	TRBJ2-1	TRBV4-3	TGCGCCAGCAGCGACAGACTAGGAGGGGGGAAAATGGAGGAGCAGTTCTTC	CASSDRLGGGKMEEQFF
few	NA	TRBJ1-3	TRBV7-2	TGTGCCAGCAGCTTGACCGGGGCGGACACCATATATTTT	CASSLTGADTIYF
few	NA	TRBJ2-3	TRBV7-3	TGTGCCAGCAGCCCGCAATCCGGGACCAACCACATGCAGTATTTT	CASSPQSGTNHMQYF
NA	TRBD1	TRBJ1-5	TRBV7-3	TGTGCCAGCAGCTTAGTCCCAGGGGGCCCACAGCATTTT	CASSLVPGGPQHF
large	NA	TRBJ2-1	TRBV5-5	TGTGCCAGCAGCTTTCAGATCCTCAATGAGCAGTTCTTC	CASSFQILNEQFF
NA	TRBD2	TRBJ2-1	TRBV11-2	TGTGCCAGCAGCTTGATCGGGACTAGCGGGAGCAGAGAGCAGTTCTTC	CASSLIGTSGSREQFF